Presented here are 26 T cell receptor beta chains from one specimen sequenced in a study of blood T cell repertoires in COVID-19 (dated by TCRdb to 2020 to 2022). Library creation used the immunoSEQ multiplex PCR assay. In TCRdb, the immuneACCESS table is reduced to in-frame sequences with V and J assigned. These tables do not hold every clone; where another copy was compared, an unresolved V gene accounts for under half, and the others remain unexplained. Across this sample there are 250,000 to 350,000 clones, with around 87% seen only once. Approximately 5.3% of the sample is taken by the ten largest. The sample was PBMCs or T cells enriched from blood (not recorded which). All receptors derive from a woman younger than 45 who had recovered from COVID-19.

The chain employs TRBV3-1 (or the pseudogene TRBV3-2) and TRBJ2-7; a possible D gene is TRBD1 (6 bases). V was pared by 5 bases and J by 2 bases, with 13 bases between. CDR1 LGHDT and CDR2 YNNKEL come from the germline V gene (reference sequence). The CDR3 spans 14 residues. In nucleotides, the CDR3 is TGTGCCAGCAGCTTGACAGGAACCCCCTACGAGCAGTACTTC. Its protein is CASSLTGTPYEQYF.

The chain links TRBV10-1 to TRBJ2-7; possibly TRBD2 for D (5 bases). The CDR3 extends over 13 amino acids. CDR1 and CDR2 (germline): WNHNN, SYGVQD (reference sequence). Trimming cost V 6 bases and J 3 bases, with 12 bases left between them. The CDR3, as DNA: TGCGCCAGCAGCACCGGGGTGCGCTACGAGCAGTACTTC. Translation: CASSTGVRYEQYF.

The gene calls are TRBV11-2 and TRBJ1-3; a possible D gene is TRBD1 (6 bases). The germline CDR1 and CDR2 sequences are SGHAT and FQNNGV. The CDR3 runs 15 residues. The V gene lost 0 bases and the J gene lost 3 bases, with 9 bases spanning the gap. DNA of the CDR3: TGTGCCAGCAGCTTAGACGTCAGGGGTGGAAACACCATATATTTT. It is translated as CASSLDVRGGNTIYF.

V gene TRBV9 combines with J gene TRBJ2-7; 9 nucleotides align to TRBD2. There are 14 residues in the CDR3. Germline assignment: CDR1 SGDLS and CDR2 YYNGEE. J lost 6 bases, V lost 2 bases, and 6 bases had no gene match. The CDR3 DNA sequence: TGTGCCAGCAGCGTGGGCGGGGGGGCTTCCGAGCAGTACTTC. This sequence encodes CASSVGGGASEQYF.

The genes are TRBV30 and TRBJ2-2, with D tentatively TRBD1 (5 bases). Germline-derived CDR1 and CDR2 are GTSNPN and SVGIG (reference sequence). CDR3 length equals 14 residues. V dropped 8 bases and J dropped 6 bases, with 19 bases sitting between them. This CDR3 is CALFPGRGSGELFF. CDR3 in DNA: TGTGCCCTTTTCCCGGGTAGGGGCTCCGGGGAGCTGTTTTTT.

This clone was seen more than once but under ten times. This rearrangement joins TRBV2 to TRBJ2-2; D perhaps matches TRBD1 (6 bases). This CDR3 is 14 amino acids long. Germline V gives CDR1 SNHLY, CDR2 FYNNEI. V lost 8 bases and J 0 bases, leaving 10 bases between the germline ends. CDR3 residues: CASRRQANTGELFF. For the CDR3, the DNA is TGTGCCAGCCGTCGACAGGCGAACACCGGGGAGCTGTTTTTT. The entire variable domain, with the rest obtained from reference TRBV2 and TRBJ2-2, is as follows: EPEVTQTPSHQVTQMGQEVILRCVPISNHLYFYWYRQILGQKVEFLVSFYNNEISEKSEIFDDQFSVERPDGSNFTLKIRSTKLEDSAMYFCASRRQANTGELFFGEGSRLTVL.

With regard to this clone: This specimen includes other DNA sequences encoding the same CDR3. The chain uses TRBV5-6 and TRBJ1-2; no firm D call. V shed 3 bases and J shed 4 bases, with 7 bases lying between them. This CDR3 contains 12 residues. Germline CDR1 reads SGHDT; CDR2 reads YYEEEE. The CDR3 DNA follows: TGTGCCAGCAGCTCTCGGGGCTATGGCTACACCTTC. Translating gives CASSSRGYGYTF.

The chain employs TRBV3-1 (or the pseudogene TRBV3-2) and TRBJ2-3, with 14 bases lining up with TRBD2. CDR1 and CDR2 (germline): LGHDT, YNNKEL (reference sequence). V was clipped by 3 bases and J by 2 bases; unmatched bases: 4. CDR3 size: 17 residues. The CDR3 reads CASSHRGLAGATDTQYF. Here the CDR3 DNA reads TGTGCCAGCAGCCACAGGGGACTAGCGGGGGCCACAGATACGCAGTATTTT.

V usage is TRBV19 and J usage is TRBJ2-3; TRBD1 agrees at 8 bases. V shed 5 bases and J 4 bases; nucleotides not matched to a gene: 2. CDR3 length equals 13 residues. Germline loops: CDR1 LNHDA, CDR2 SQIVND (reference sequence). The CDR3 DNA is TGTGCCAGTAGTTTGGGACAGGCAGATACGCAGTATTTT. Encoded protein: CASSLGQADTQYF.

The chain recombines TRBV2 with TRBJ2-5; 8 positions agree with TRBD1. Germline CDR1 SNHLY, CDR2 FYNNEI. The CDR3 runs to 14 residues. V shed 8 bases, J shed 3 bases, and the junction held 8 bases outside the gene matches. The CDR3 DNA reads TGTGCCAGCCTCAAACGGGGACAGGAAGAGACCCAGTACTTC. This translates into CASLKRGQEETQYF.

The rearrangement joins TRBV11-2 to TRBJ1-2; D uncertain. CDR3 size: 14 residues. CDR1 and CDR2 from the germline V gene are SGHAT and FQNNGV. V was pared by 1 base and J by 5 bases, with 11 bases between. The CDR3 nucleotides read TGTGCCAGCAGCTTAGGCACCACGGGATATGGCTACACCTTC. It is translated as CASSLGTTGYGYTF. Looking up the rest from reference TRBV11-2 and TRBJ1-2 gives the full variable domain: EAGVAQSPRYKIIEKRQSVAFWCNPISGHATLYWYQQILGQGPKLLIQFQNNGVVDDSQLPKDRFSAERLKGVDSTLKIQPAKLEDSAVYLCASSLGTTGYGYTFGSGTRLTVV.

The chain carries TRBV5-5 and TRBJ1-2; 8 bases agree with TRBD1. Germline V gene data show CDR1 as SGHKS and CDR2 as YYEKEE (reference sequence). The V and J ends lost 4 bases and 3 bases, in that order; junction bases with no gene match: 5. This CDR3 region has 14 residues. CDR3 region: CASSQVTGDYGYTF. The CDR3 coding sequence is TGTGCCAGCAGCCAGGTGACAGGGGACTATGGCTACACCTTC.

The V gene is TRBV19, the J gene TRBJ2-7; TRBD1 is a possible D gene (7 bases). This CDR3 contains 14 residues. Per the germline V gene, CDR1 is LNHDA and CDR2 is SQIVND (reference sequence). V lost 5 bases to trimming and J lost 3 bases, with 14 bases between them. In DNA, the CDR3 is TGTGCCAGTAGTTTGCAGGGGGAGGACTACGAGCAGTACTTC. This translates into CASSLQGEDYEQYF.

V is TRBV29-1 and J is TRBJ2-5; D gene ambiguous. Germline V gene lookup returns CDR1 SQVTM and CDR2 ANQGSEA. CDR3 length: 12 amino acids. The ends were cut back, 4 bases at V and 5 bases at J, with 11 bases in the middle. The CDR3 nucleotides are TGCAGCGTTGGAACTAATGGGGAGACCCAGTACTTC. It is translated as CSVGTNGETQYF. Using reference TRBV29-1 and TRBJ2-5 for the parts outside the CDR3, the full variable domain is SAVISQKPSRDICQRGTSLTIQCQVDSQVTMMFWYRQQPGQSLTLIATANQGSEATYESGFVIDKFPISRPNLTFSTLTVSNMSPEDSSIYLCSVGTNGETQYFGPGTRLLVL.

Only one count was recorded for this clone. The genes are TRBV3-1 (or the pseudogene TRBV3-2) and TRBJ1-2, with 7 positions matching TRBD1. CDR3 length equals 14 residues. The germline V gene has CDR1 LGHDT and CDR2 YNNKEL (reference sequence). V lost 4 bases, J lost 2 bases, and 4 bases stayed unmatched. CDR3 bases: TGTGCCAGCAGCCCCCCGACAGGGAACTATGGCTACACCTTC. Its translation: CASSPPTGNYGYTF.

This chain connects TRBV6-1 to TRBJ2-3, with 10 bases identical to TRBD2. Germline loops: CDR1 MNHNS, CDR2 SASEGT. The CDR3 runs 15 residues. V lost 4 bases and J lost 4; bases outside the gene matches: 5. CDR3 residues: CASSGVAGGPDTQYF. CDR3 DNA sequence: TGTGCCAGCAGTGGCGTAGCGGGGGGCCCAGATACGCAGTATTTT.

This clone was picked up one time. The CDR3 DNA reads as TGCAGCGTTGAAGACGGGGGGCTTTTAGCAGATACGCAGTATTTT. This codes for CSVEDGGLLADTQYF. The chain has TRBV29-1 and TRBJ2-3; D might be TRBD2 (7 bases). The germline V gene encodes CDR1 SQVTM and CDR2 ANQGSEA. The CDR3 totals 15 residues. The V gene lost 0 bases and the J gene lost 4 bases, with 14 bases spanning the gap.

This chain links TRBV20-1 with TRBJ1-3; 7 nucleotides align to TRBD1. The length of the CDR3 is 14 residues. The V segment lost 6 bases and the J segment 4 bases; nucleotides outside the gene matches: 9. Germline CDR1 reads DFQATT; CDR2 reads SNEGSKA (reference sequence). CDR3 amino acids: CSASLQGTGNTIYF. Here the CDR3 DNA reads TGCAGTGCGAGTCTACAGGGGACCGGAAACACCATATATTTT.

This chain joins TRBV7-9 and TRBJ1-4, with a possible D match to TRBD1 (5 bases). This CDR3 region has 18 residues. The germline gives CDR1 SEHNR, CDR2 FQNEAQ (reference sequence). V shed 4 bases and J shed 7 bases, with 25 bases lying between them. The DNA of the CDR3 is TGTGCCAGCAGCTCCCAACGCTCGATCAGGGATGGGTCTGAAAAACTGTTTTTT. Translated: CASSSQRSIRDGSEKLFF.

For the CDR3, the DNA is TGTGCCAGCAGGTCGGGAGGACGCTTGGGCACTGAAGCTTTCTTT. Translation gives CASRSGGRLGTEAFF. This chain connects TRBV6-5 to TRBJ1-1; D remains ambiguous. The CDR3 runs to 15 residues. Trimming removed 6 bases at V and 4 bases at J, with 18 bases between. Germline V gene lookup returns CDR1 MNHEY and CDR2 SVGAGI.

The J gene is TRBJ1-1, the V gene TRBV7-3; no reliable D call. Trimming stripped 1 base from V and 2 bases from J, with 11 bases between. In germline, CDR1 is SGHTA, CDR2 FQGTGA. The CDR3 runs 15 residues. The CDR3 bases are TGTGCCAGCAGCTTAAGTATAACTGATAACACTGAAGCTTTCTTT. It is translated as CASSLSITDNTEAFF.

The chain uses TRBV3-1 (or the pseudogene TRBV3-2) and TRBJ1-1; D gene uncertain. Trimming cost V 1 base and J 3 bases, with 12 bases left between them. This CDR3 contains 15 residues. Germline V gene sequence: CDR1 LGHDT, CDR2 YNNKEL (reference sequence). The CDR3 DNA sequence: TGTGCCAGCAGCCAAGGTCAATCAGGCGACACTGAAGCTTTCTTT. Its protein product is CASSQGQSGDTEAFF.

This sequence joins TRBV25-1 and TRBJ2-1; D may be TRBD1 (5 bases). V dropped 4 bases and J dropped 8 bases, with 9 bases sitting between them. CDR1 and CDR2 (germline): MGHDK, SYGVNS. The CDR3 is 12 amino acids. This chain's CDR3 is CASSAGLDEQFF. CDR3 nucleotide sequence: TGTGCCAGCAGTGCAGGGCTCGATGAGCAGTTCTTC.

This chain joins TRBV4-3 and TRBJ1-1, with 7 nucleotides matching TRBD1. The V gene's germline CDR1 is LGHNA and CDR2 YSLEER. After removal of 3 bases from V and 1 base from J, the junction contained 5 bases not matched to a gene. This CDR3 region has 15 residues. CDR3 region: CASSQADRRNTEAFF. CDR3 nucleotides: TGCGCCAGCAGCCAGGCGGACAGGAGGAACACTGAAGCTTTCTTT.

The chain couples TRBV19 to TRBJ1-2, with 8 bases fitting TRBD1. Germline V gene data show CDR1 as LNHDA and CDR2 as SQIVND (reference sequence). The CDR3 covers 16 residues. The ends lost 7 bases at V and 3 bases at J; junction bases unmatched: 13. The DNA of the CDR3 is TGTGCCAGTACCCCGACAGGGGCAAATGGGGACTATGGCTACACCTTC. As protein: CASTPTGANGDYGYTF. The whole variable domain, remainder taken from reference TRBV19 and TRBJ1-2, is DGGITQSPKYLFRKEGQNVTLSCEQNLNHDAMYWYRQDPGQGLRLIYYSQIVNDFQKGDIAEGYSVSREKKESFPLTVTSAQKNPTAFYLCASTPTGANGDYGYTFGSGTRLTVV.

The chain couples TRBV6-8 to TRBJ2-5, with D tentatively TRBD2 (6 bases). Trimming shortened V by 11 bases and J by 1 base, and 17 bases separated the two germline ends. There are 14 residues in the CDR3. Per the germline V gene, CDR1 is MNHGY and CDR2 is SAAAGT. The CDR3 loop reads CAGGTPEPQETQYF. The CDR3 DNA reads TGTGCCGGCGGGACTCCCGAGCCCCAAGAGACCCAGTACTTC.